The 10 T cell receptor beta chains in this list originate from one sample, sequenced in a study of T cell changes during pregnancy in multiple sclerosis (dated by TCRdb to about 2019). Receptors were amplified or captured by the immunoSEQ multiplex PCR assay. TCRdb carries this immuneACCESS record with in-frame sequences only. Its versions omit some clonotypes, under half of them owing to an unresolved V gene in the studies checked, with the rest unexplained. For this sample there are fewer than 85,000 clones; 93% appear just once. Together, the top ten hold under 3% of the sample. The source material was peripheral blood, sampled in the second trimester of pregnancy. These receptor sequences come from a female donor with multiple sclerosis, enrolled in a pregnancy study.

The gene calls are TRBV13 and TRBJ2-5; 7 nucleotides line up with TRBD1. Per germline, CDR1 PRHDT and CDR2 FYEKMQ (reference sequence). The CDR3 loop spans 15 amino acids. J was trimmed by 2 bases and V by 4 bases; bases with no gene match: 7. The CDR3 nucleotides are TGTGCCAGCAGCTCGCGCCGGGACAGTCAAGAGACCCAGTACTTC. This encodes CASSSRRDSQETQYF.

This chain joins TRBV27 and TRBJ1-1, with D uncertain. The V end was cut by 4 bases, the J end by 6 bases, with 15 bases between. The CDR3 consists of 14 residues. Germline CDR1 is MNHEY and CDR2 is SMNVEV (reference sequence). The CDR3, as DNA: TGTGCCAGCAGTTCCCTATCGGCGCGGCCTGAAGCTTTCTTT. It yields the protein CASSSLSARPEAFF.

The chain links TRBV30 to TRBJ1-5, with D uncertain. This CDR3 comprises 13 residues. Trimming cost V 0 bases and J 4 bases, with 7 bases left between them. Germline V gene lookup returns CDR1 GTSNPN and CDR2 SVGIG (reference sequence). CDR3 sequence: CAWSVEVNQPQHF. CDR3 nucleotides: TGTGCCTGGAGTGTAGAGGTTAATCAGCCCCAGCATTTT.

The chain has TRBV6-4 and TRBJ2-1; 8 nucleotides align to TRBD2. The CDR3 covers 15 residues. The germline CDR1 and CDR2 sequences are MRHNA and SNTAGT. J was trimmed by 9 bases and V by 3 bases; bases with no gene match: 10. CDR3 in amino acids: CASSETSGGAAEQFF. CDR3 nucleotides: TGTGCCAGCAGTGAAACTTCCGGGGGGGCGGCTGAGCAGTTCTTC.

The chain employs TRBV6-5 and TRBJ2-5; D unclear. This CDR3 is built from 14 residues. The V end was cut by 7 bases, the J end by 7 bases, with 19 bases between. Germline V lookup: CDR1 MNHEY, CDR2 SVGAGI. CDR3 loop: CASTPPSEVGTQYF. The CDR3 nucleotides read TGTGCCAGCACCCCCCCCAGCGAGGTCGGGACCCAGTACTTC.

The chain recombines TRBV6-5 with TRBJ2-1; the match to TRBD2 covers 15 bases. The V gene's germline CDR1 is MNHEY and CDR2 SVGAGI. V lost 2 bases and J lost 9; bases outside the gene matches: 2. The CDR3 consists of 15 residues. CDR3 sequence reads: CASSYPGLAGGEQFF. Here the CDR3 DNA reads TGTGCCAGCAGTTACCCGGGACTAGCGGGGGGTGAGCAGTTCTTC.

The chain combines TRBV13 with TRBJ1-1; TRBD1 aligns across 7 bases. Per the germline V gene, CDR1 is PRHDT and CDR2 is FYEKMQ (reference sequence). The V and J ends lost 8 bases and 4 bases, in that order; junction bases with no gene match: 25. The CDR3 is 19 residues long. The CDR3 DNA reads as TGTGCCAGCCTCACACTCAAGACAGGGAATGTCGGGAAGGGCACTGAAGCTTTCTTT. Translating gives CASLTLKTGNVGKGTEAFF.

The chain uses TRBV5-1 and TRBJ1-1, with unresolved D. There are 14 residues in the CDR3. From germline, CDR1 is SGHRS and CDR2 YFSETQ. Trimming removed 5 bases from V and 1 base from J, with 12 bases in between. CDR3 residues: CASSPAPGNTEAFF. CDR3 DNA: TGCGCCAGCAGTCCCGCGCCAGGGAACACTGAAGCTTTCTTT.

The chain is built from TRBV21-1 and TRBJ2-7; the D call TRBD1 from the table was never checked on the DNA. TRBV21-1 has pseudogene status. This CDR3 contains 13 residues. The CDR3 spells CASSANRSPMQYF. In DNA form, the CDR3 reads TGTGCCAGCAGCGCGAACAGGAGCCCAATGCAGTACTTC.

This sequence joins TRBV30 and TRBJ1-2; 8 bases map to TRBD1. The length of the CDR3 is 12 residues. CDR1 and CDR2 (germline): GTSNPN, SVGIG (reference sequence). V was pared by 5 bases and J by 4 bases, with 3 bases of the junction left unmatched. The CDR3 nucleotides are TGTGCCTGGGGACAGGGTTCCTATGGCTACACCTTC. Its protein is CAWGQGSYGYTF. Based on the CDR3 plus reference TRBV30 and TRBJ1-2, the full variable domain is SQTIHQWPATLVQPVGSPLSLECTVEGTSNPNLYWYRQAAGRGLQLLFYSVGIGQISSEVPQNLSASRPQDRQFILSSKKLLLSDSGFYLCAWGQGSYGYTFGSGTRLTVV.